This TCR beta chain stems from a study of CD8+ T cells in alopecia areata. The wider study: At a dose of 5 to 10 mg twice daily, oral tofacitinib was given to treated patients. A 6-month period off drug followed tofacitinib, which lasted 6 to 18 months. Study outcomes and limitations: More clonal than normal scalp was lesional scalp, particularly alopecia totalis/universalis. Patients shared TCRs less clearly than mice did, possibly for HLA-related reasons.

Obtained from alopecia areata patients were lesional scalp punch biopsies along with peripheral blood. With respect to this clone: The target antigen is unknown.

Reverse transcribed after extraction, RNA yielded cDNA as the sequencing template. Method: immunoSEQ multiplex PCR; TCRdb's copy keeps in-frame clones and lacks some. This sample has some 5,000 clones, with under 80% found just once. This clonotype was sampled from a human donor with alopecia areata. The material sequenced was skin, taken at week 0.

CDR3 in amino acids: CASSLAGYRGIYEQYF. CDR3 in DNA: TGTGCCAGCAGCTTAGCGGGATACAGGGGGATCTACGAGCAGTACTTC. The chain recombines TRBV7-8 with TRBJ2-7; 8 positions agree with TRBD1. This CDR3 comprises 16 residues. J lost 3 bases, V lost 0 bases, and 7 bases had no gene match. Germline V gives CDR1 SGHVS, CDR2 FQNEAQ.